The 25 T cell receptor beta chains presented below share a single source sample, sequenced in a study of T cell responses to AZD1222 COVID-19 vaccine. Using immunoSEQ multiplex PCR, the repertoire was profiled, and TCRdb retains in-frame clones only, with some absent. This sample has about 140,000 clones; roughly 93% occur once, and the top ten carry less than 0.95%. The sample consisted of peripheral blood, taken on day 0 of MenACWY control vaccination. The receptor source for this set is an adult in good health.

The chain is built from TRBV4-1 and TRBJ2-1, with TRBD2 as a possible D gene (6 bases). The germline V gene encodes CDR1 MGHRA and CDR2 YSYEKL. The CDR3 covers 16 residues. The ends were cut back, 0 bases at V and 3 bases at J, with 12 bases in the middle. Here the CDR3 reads CASSQDPGDGYNEQFF. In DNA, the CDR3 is TGCGCCAGCAGCCAAGATCCGGGGGATGGCTACAATGAGCAGTTCTTC.

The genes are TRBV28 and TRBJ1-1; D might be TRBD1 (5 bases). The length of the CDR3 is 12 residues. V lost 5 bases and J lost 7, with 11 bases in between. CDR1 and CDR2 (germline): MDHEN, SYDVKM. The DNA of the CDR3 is TGTGCCAGCAGTACGCAGGGAGTTGAAGCTTTCTTT. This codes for CASSTQGVEAFF.

This CDR3 is CASSFSEWNTEAFF. In DNA, the CDR3 is TGTGCCAGCAGTTTTTCCGAGTGGAACACTGAAGCTTTCTTT. The genes are TRBV28 and TRBJ1-1; D ambiguous. The germline gives CDR1 MDHEN, CDR2 SYDVKM. V lost 3 bases and J lost 1, with 9 bases in between. The length of the CDR3 is 14 residues.

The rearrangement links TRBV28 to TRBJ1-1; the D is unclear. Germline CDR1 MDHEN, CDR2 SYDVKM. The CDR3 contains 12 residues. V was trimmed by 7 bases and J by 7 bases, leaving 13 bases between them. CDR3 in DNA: TGTGCCAGCACCGAGGACCGTATTGAAGCTTTCTTT. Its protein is CASTEDRIEAFF. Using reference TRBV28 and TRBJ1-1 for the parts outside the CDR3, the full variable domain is DVKVTQSSRYLVKRTGEKVFLECVQDMDHENMFWYRQDPGLGLRLIYFSYDVKMKEKGDIPEGYSVSREKKERFSLILESASTNQTSMYLCASTEDRIEAFFGQGTRLTVV.

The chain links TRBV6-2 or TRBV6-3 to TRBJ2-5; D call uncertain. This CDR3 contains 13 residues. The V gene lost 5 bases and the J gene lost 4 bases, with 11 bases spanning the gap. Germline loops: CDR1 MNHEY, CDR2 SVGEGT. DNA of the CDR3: TGTGCCAGCAGTAGAGACACTTCAGAGACCCAGTACTTC. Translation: CASSRDTSETQYF.

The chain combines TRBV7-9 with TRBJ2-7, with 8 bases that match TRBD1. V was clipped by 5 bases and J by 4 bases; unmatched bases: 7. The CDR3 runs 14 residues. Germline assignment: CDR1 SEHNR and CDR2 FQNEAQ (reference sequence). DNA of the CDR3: TGTGCCAGCAGCCCACGGACAGGGCCGTACGAGCAGTACTTC. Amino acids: CASSPRTGPYEQYF.

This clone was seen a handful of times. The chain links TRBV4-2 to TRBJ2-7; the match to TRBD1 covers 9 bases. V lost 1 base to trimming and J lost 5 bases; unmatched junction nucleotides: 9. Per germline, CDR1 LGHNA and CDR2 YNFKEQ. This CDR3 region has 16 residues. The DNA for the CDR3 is TGTGCCAGCAGCCAAGGAACCGGGACAGGGTCCGACGAGCAGTACTTC. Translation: CASSQGTGTGSDEQYF.

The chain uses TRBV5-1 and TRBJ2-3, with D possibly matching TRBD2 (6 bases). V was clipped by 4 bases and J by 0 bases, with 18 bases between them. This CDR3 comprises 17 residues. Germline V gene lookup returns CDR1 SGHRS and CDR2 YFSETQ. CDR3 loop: CASSLRLAELSTDTQYF. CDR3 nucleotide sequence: TGCGCCAGCAGCCTCCGGTTAGCGGAACTTAGCACAGATACGCAGTATTTT.

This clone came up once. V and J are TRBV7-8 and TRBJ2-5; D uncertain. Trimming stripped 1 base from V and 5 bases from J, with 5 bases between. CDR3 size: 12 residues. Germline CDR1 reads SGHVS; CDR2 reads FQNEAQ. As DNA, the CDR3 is TGTGCCAGCAGCTTAGGAATGGAGACCCAGTACTTC. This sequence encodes CASSLGMETQYF.

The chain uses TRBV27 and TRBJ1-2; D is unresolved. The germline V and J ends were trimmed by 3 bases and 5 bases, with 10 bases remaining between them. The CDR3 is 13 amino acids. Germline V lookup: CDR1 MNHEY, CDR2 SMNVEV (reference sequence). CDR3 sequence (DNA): TGTGCCAGCAGTTTTAGCCGGATGTATGGCTACACCTTC. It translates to CASSFSRMYGYTF.

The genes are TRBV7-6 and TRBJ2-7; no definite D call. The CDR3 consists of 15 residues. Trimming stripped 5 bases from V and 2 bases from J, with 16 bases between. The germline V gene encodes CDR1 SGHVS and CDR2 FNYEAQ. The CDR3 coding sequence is TGTGCCAGCAGCCCTTCGCCCAGCGAGACCTACGAGCAGTACTTC. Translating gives CASSPSPSETYEQYF.

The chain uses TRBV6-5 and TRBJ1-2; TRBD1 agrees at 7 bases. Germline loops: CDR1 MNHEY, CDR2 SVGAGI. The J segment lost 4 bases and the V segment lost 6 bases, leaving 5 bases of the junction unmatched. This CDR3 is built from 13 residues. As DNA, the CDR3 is TGTGCCAGCAGACGGACAGGCGTCTATGGCTACACCTTC. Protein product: CASRRTGVYGYTF.

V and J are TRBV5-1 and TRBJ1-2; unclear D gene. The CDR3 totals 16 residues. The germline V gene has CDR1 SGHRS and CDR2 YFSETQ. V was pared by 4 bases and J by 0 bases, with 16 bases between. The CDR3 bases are TGCGCCAGCAGCACACGCACTCAGGAAACTAACTATGGCTACACCTTC. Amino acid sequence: CASSTRTQETNYGYTF.

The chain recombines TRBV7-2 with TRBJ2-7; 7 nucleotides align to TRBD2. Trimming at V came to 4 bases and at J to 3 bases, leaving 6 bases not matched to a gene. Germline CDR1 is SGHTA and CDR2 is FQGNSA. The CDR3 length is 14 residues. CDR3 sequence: CASSWGGVGYEQYF. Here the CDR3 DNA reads TGTGCCAGCAGCTGGGGGGGGGTCGGCTACGAGCAGTACTTC.

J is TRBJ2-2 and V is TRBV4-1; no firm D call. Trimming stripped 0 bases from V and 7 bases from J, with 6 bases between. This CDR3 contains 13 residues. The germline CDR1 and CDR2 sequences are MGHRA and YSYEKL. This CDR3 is CASSQDAVGELFF. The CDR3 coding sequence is TGCGCCAGCAGCCAAGATGCTGTCGGGGAGCTGTTTTTT.

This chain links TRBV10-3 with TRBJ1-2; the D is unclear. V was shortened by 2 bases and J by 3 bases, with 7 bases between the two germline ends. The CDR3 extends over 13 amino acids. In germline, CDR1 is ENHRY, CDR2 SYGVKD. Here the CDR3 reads CAISESAYYGYTF. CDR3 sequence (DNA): TGTGCCATCAGTGAGAGCGCATACTATGGCTACACCTTC.

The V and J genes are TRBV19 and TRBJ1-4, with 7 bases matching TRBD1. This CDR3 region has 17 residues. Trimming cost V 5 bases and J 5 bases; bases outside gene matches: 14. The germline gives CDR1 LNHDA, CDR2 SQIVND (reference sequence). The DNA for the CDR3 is TGTGCCAGTAGTGGCCGACAGGGTCCCGCCTTCAATGAAAAACTGTTTTTT. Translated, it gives CASSGRQGPAFNEKLFF.

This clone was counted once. Here the CDR3 reads CASSLAGESPYEKLFF. The CDR3 bases are TGTGCCAGCAGCTTGGCTGGGGAATCCCCCTATGAAAAACTGTTTTTT. The chain uses TRBV5-4 and TRBJ1-4, with no clear D. Trimming left V 0 bases short and J 6 bases short, with 15 bases between. The germline V gene encodes CDR1 SGHNT and CDR2 YYREEE (reference sequence). The length of the CDR3 is 16 residues.

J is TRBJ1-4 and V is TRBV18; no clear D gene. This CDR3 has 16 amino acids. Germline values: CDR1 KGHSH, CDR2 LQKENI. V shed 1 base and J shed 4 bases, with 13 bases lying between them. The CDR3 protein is CASSPRRRSSNEKLFF. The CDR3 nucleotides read TGTGCCAGCTCACCACGAAGACGGTCAAGTAATGAAAAACTGTTTTTT.

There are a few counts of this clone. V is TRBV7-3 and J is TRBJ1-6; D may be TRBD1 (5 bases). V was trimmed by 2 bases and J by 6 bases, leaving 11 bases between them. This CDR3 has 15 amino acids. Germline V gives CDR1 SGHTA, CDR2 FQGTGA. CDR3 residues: CASSLAVGANSPLHF. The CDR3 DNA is TGTGCCAGCAGCTTAGCAGTTGGGGCTAATTCACCCCTCCACTTT. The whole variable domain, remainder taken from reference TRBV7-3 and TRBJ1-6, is GAGVSQTPSNKVTEKGKYVELRCDPISGHTALYWYRQSLGQGPEFLIYFQGTGAADDSGLPNDRFFAVRPEGSVSTLKIQRTERGDSAVYLCASSLAVGANSPLHFGNGTRLTVT.

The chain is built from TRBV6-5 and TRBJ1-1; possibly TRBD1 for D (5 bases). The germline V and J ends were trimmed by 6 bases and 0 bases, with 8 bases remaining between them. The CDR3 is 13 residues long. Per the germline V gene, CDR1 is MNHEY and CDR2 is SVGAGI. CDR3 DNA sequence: TGTGCCAGCAGGCAGGGACTGAACACTGAAGCTTTCTTT. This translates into CASRQGLNTEAFF.

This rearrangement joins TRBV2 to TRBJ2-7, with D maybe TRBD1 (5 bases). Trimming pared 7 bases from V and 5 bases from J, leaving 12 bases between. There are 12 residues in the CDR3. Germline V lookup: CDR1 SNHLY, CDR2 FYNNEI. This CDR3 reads CASNNRLHEQYF. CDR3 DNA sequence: TGTGCCAGCAATAACAGGCTTCACGAGCAGTACTTC.

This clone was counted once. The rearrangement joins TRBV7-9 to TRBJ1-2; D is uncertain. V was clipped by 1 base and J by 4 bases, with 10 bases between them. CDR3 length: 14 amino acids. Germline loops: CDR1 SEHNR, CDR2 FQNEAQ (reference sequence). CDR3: CASSLEMGGYGYTF. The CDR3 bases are TGTGCCAGCAGCTTAGAGATGGGAGGCTATGGCTACACCTTC.

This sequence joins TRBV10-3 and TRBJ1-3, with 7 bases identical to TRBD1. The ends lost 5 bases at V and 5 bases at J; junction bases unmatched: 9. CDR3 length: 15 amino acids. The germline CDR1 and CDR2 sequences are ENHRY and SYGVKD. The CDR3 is CAISPGGTDRNTIYF. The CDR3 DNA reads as TGTGCCATCAGTCCCGGGGGGACAGACAGAAACACCATATATTTT.

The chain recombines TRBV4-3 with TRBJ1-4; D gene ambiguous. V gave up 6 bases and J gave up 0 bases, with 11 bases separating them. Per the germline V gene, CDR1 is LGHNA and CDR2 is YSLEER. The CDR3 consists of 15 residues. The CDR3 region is CASRKSDATNEKLFF. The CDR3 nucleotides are TGCGCCAGCAGAAAATCTGATGCAACTAATGAAAAACTGTTTTTT.